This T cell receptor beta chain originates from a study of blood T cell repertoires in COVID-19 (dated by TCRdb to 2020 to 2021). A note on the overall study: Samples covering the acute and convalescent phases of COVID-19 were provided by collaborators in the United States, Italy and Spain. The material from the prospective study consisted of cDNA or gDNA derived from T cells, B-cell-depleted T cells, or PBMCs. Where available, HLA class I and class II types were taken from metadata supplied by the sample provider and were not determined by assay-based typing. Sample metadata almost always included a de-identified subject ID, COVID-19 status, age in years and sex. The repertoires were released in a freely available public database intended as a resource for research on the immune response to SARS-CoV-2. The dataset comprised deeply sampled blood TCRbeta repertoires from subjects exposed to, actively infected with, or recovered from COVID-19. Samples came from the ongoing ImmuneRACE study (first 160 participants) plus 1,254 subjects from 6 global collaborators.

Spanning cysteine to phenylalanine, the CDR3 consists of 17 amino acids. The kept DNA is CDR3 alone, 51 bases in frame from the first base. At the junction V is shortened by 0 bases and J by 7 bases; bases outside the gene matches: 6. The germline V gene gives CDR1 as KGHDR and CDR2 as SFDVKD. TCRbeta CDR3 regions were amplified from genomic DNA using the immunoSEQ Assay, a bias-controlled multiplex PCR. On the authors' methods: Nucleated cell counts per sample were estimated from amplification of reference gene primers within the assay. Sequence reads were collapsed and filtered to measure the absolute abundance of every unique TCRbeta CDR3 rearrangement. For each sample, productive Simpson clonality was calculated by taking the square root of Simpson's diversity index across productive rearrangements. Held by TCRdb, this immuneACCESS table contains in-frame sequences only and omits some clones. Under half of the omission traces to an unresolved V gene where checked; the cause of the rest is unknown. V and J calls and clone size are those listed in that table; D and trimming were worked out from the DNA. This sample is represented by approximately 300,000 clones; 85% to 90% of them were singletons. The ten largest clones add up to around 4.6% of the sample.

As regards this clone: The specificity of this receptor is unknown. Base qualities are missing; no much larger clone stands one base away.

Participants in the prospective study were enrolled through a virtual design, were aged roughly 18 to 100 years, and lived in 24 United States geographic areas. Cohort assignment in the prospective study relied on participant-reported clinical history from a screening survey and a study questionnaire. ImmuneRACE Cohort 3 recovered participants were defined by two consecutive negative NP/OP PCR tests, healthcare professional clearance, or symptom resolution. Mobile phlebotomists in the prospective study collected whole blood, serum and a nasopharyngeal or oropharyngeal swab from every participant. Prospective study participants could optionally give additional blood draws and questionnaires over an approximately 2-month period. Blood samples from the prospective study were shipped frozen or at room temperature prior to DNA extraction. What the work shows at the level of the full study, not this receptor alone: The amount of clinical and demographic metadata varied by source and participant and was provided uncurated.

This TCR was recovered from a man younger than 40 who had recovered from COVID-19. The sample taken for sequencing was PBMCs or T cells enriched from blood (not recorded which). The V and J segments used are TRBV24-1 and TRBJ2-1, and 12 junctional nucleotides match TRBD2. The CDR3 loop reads CATSDLATSGGRNEQFF. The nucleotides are TGTGCCACCAGTGATTTGGCGACTAGCGGGGGCCGTAATGAGCAGTTCTTC.